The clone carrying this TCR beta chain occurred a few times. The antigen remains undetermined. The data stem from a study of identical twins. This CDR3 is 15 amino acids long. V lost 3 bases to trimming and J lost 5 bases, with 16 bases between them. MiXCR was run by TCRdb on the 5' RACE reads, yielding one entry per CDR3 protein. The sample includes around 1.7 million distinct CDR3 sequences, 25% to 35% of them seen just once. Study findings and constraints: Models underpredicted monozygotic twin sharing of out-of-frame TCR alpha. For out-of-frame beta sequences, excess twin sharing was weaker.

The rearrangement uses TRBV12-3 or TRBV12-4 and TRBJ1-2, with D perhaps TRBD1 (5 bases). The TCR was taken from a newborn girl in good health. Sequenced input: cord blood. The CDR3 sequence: CASSFPPAGLYGYTF. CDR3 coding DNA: TGTGCCAGCAGTTTTCCGCCGGCAGGGCTTTATGGCTACACCTTC.